Included here is one T cell receptor beta chain sequence, with context. Its matching antigen is unknown. One junction end does not reproduce the germline sequence, and a read error may be involved. This table comes from immunoSEQ multiplex PCR, and its TCRdb copy is limited to in-frame clones, with some not included. Found here are more than 25,000 clones, just under 80% of them singletons; the top ten hold roughly 33%. The sample belongs to a study of PD-1 blockade in classical Hodgkin lymphoma. The CDR3 loop spans 15 amino acids. The germline V gene has CDR1 SSHAT and CDR2 FNYEAQ (reference sequence). General study points: Complete responders started with a diversity level that resembled newly diagnosed patients at baseline. Lower baseline TCR diversity was reported for newly diagnosed patients than for healthy donors.

All trial patients relapsed after autologous stem cell transplantation. The receptor comes from a human donor with classical Hodgkin lymphoma. The genes are TRBV7-7 and TRBJ2-5; a weak D match, TRBD1 (6 bases). The specimen was peripheral blood mononuclear cells (PBMCs), collected before the second cycle of nivolumab. CDR3 residues: CASSLGGDSQETQYF. The CDR3 nucleotides read TGTGCTAGCAGCTTAGGGGGAGACAGCCAAGAGACCCAGTACTTC.